The subject of this entry is one T cell receptor beta chain. This entry comes from a study of T-cell memory formation after mild COVID-19. Per germline, CDR1 SGHTA and CDR2 FQGNSA. V was cut by 4 bases and J by 4 bases, with 17 bases left in between. CDR3 length: 16 residues. TCRdb passed the 5' RACE reads through MiXCR, listing each CDR3 protein once. The sample lists some 450,000 distinct CDR3 sequences, about 20% occurring once. The receptor's source is a man in his late teens or twenties who had mild COVID-19 (a few samples of this study predate the infection). Cell type and time point are not known. The V call is TRBV7-2, the J call TRBJ2-1, with unresolved D. Sequencing was done on a sample of PBMCs or a T cell subset sorted from them (not recorded which). CDR3 coding DNA: TGTGCCAGCAGCTCTTACTGGGCCCGTAGGTACAATGAGCAGTTCTTC. This translates into CASSSYWARRYNEQFF.